The TCR beta chain described here comes from a study of vaccination and CD4 T cells after COVID-19. A single record per CDR3 protein comes from TCRdb applying MiXCR to the PCR reads. The sample shows 25,000 to 30,000 distinct CDR3 sequences, about 54% of them seen only once. The time point denotes: late sampling 161 to 241 days after vaccination in a few convalescent patients. CDR1 DFQATT and CDR2 SNEGSKA come from the germline V gene (reference sequence). This CDR3 spans 14 amino acids. Germline trimming cut 3 bases from V and 6 bases from J; bases unmatched to any gene: 6. The genes are TRBV20-1 and TRBJ1-5; 9 nucleotides align to TRBD1. The source of this sequence is a human donor who had recovered from COVID-19. The sequences come from CD4+ T cells from blood, collected about 7 months after SARS-CoV-2 vaccination. This chain's CDR3 is CSASRDRVGQPQHF. In DNA form, the CDR3 reads TGCAGTGCTAGCAGGGACAGGGTAGGTCAGCCCCAGCATTTT.